This TCR beta chain was obtained from a study of OX40 agonist ivuxolimab in advanced cancers. Study-wide context: An agonistic human IgG2 monoclonal antibody against OX40 (CD134) was given. The study gave patients intravenous ivuxolimab at 0.01 to 10 mg/kg every 2 weeks. Study-level points and caveats: Certain nonresponders likewise exhibited a low normalized T-cell clonal expansion.

Clones were sequenced by immunoSEQ multiplex PCR, and TCRdb holds only the in-frame ones, with some missing. The table shows tens of thousands of clones, with approximately 80% occurring only once. V was cut by 8 bases and J by 2 bases, with 12 bases left in between. Per the germline V gene, CDR1 is SQVTM and CDR2 is ANQGSEA. The CDR3 is made up of 12 amino acids. For this clone: The antigen is not known.

The chain carries TRBV29-1 and TRBJ2-5; D is undetermined. This TCR was recovered from an adult with an advanced solid tumor such as melanoma, head and neck, liver or kidney cancer. Material: CD4+ or CD8+ T cells sorted from blood, obtained in a trial of the OX40 agonist ivuxolimab. The CDR3 loop is CSTRRFQETQYF. The CDR3 DNA follows: TGCAGCACTCGACGGTTTCAAGAGACCCAGTACTTC.